A selection of T cell receptor beta chains follows, all from one sample in a study of cytomegalovirus exposure and HLA in healthy donors. The protocol was immunoSEQ multiplex PCR, while the TCRdb copy is restricted to in-frame clones and leaves out a portion. The table includes over 110,000 clones, 70% to 90% detected once. Input material: PBMCs. The origin of the receptors is a man between 18 and 29 years old in good health and CMV-seropositive. CDR3s include the opening cysteine and the closing phenylalanine or tryptophan. D genes are given only for firm matches. Rows give clone size only sometimes, using once, few, many, or a class for an expanded clone.

V	D	size	J	CDR3	DNA
TRBV12-5	TRBD1	.	TRBJ2-1	CASGSRGRNEQFF	TGTGCTAGTGGTTCAAGGGGGCGGAATGAGCAGTTCTTC
TRBV5-4	TRBD1	.	TRBJ2-5	CASSFVAGGETQYF	TGTGCCAGCAGCTTCGTGGCAGGGGGTGAGACCCAGTACTTC
TRBV6-5	TRBD1	.	TRBJ2-1	CASSSPGQGNEQFF	TGTGCCAGCAGTTCCCCGGGACAGGGCAATGAGCAGTTCTTC
TRBV7-2	TRBD2	once	TRBJ2-5	CASSQRGSGGLRETQYF	TGTGCCAGCAGCCAGCGGGGGAGCGGGGGGCTCAGAGAGACCCAGTACTTC
TRBV11-3	.	.	TRBJ1-1	CASSPVAAGSTEAFF	TGTGCCAGCAGCCCCGTCGCGGCGGGGAGCACTGAAGCTTTCTTT
TRBV29-1	.	.	TRBJ1-1	CSVTGTTLNTEAFF	TGCAGCGTAACCGGGACAACCCTGAACACTGAAGCTTTCTTT
TRBV10-1	TRBD1	.	TRBJ2-1	CASSESTGTEQFF	TGCGCCAGCAGTGAGTCGACAGGGACTGAGCAGTTCTTC
TRBV7-2	.	.	TRBJ2-1	CASSLGAGSSYNEQFF	TGTGCCAGCAGCTTAGGGGCAGGTAGCTCCTACAATGAGCAGTTCTTC
TRBV28	.	once	TRBJ2-3	CASSFTPGSDTQYF	TGTGCCAGCAGTTTTACCCCAGGGTCCGATACGCAGTATTTT
TRBV2	.	.	TRBJ1-4	CASSKQGGEKLFF	TGTGCCAGCAGTAAACAGGGAGGGGAAAAACTGTTTTTT
TRBV10-2	TRBD1	few	TRBJ2-7	CASSEYRGAYEQYF	TGCGCCAGCAGTGAGTACAGGGGGGCCTACGAGCAGTACTTC
TRBV5-1	TRBD2	.	TRBJ2-2	CASSSNLAGGPGRELFF	TGCGCCAGCAGCTCAAATCTAGCGGGAGGGCCCGGAAGGGAGCTGTTTTTT
TRBV10-2	TRBD1	.	TRBJ1-2	CASRLTGVADGYTF	TGCGCCAGCAGACTTACAGGGGTGGCGGATGGCTACACCTTC
TRBV2	.	.	TRBJ2-5	CASTTGQLETQYF	TGTGCCAGCACCACCGGACAGCTAGAGACCCAGTACTTC
TRBV5-1	.	.	TRBJ1-3	CASRDGSGNTIYF	TGCGCCAGCAGAGACGGGTCTGGAAACACCATATATTTT
TRBV19	.	.	TRBJ2-7	CASSTPGYEQYF	TGTGCCAGTAGTACGCCCGGCTACGAGCAGTACTTC
TRBV19	.	.	TRBJ2-2	CASSIGLVGTGELFF	TGTGCCAGTAGTATCGGGTTGGTTGGCACCGGGGAGCTGTTTTTT